A selection of T cell receptor beta chains follows, all from one sample in a study of blood T cell repertoires in COVID-19. Sequencing was performed with immunoSEQ multiplex PCR; in TCRdb, only in-frame clones are kept and a portion is missing. The table lists more than 150,000 clones, 89% of them singletons. The sequencing input was peripheral blood. The receptor set was obtained from a man in his fifties or sixties with acute or convalescent COVID-19. CDR3s include the opening cysteine and the closing phenylalanine or tryptophan. Fields, in order: D gene, V gene, J gene, clone size, CDR3 protein, CDR3 DNA. D genes are given only for firm matches. Not all rows give a size; the values are once, few, many and, for expanded clones, a class.

d_call: TRBD2; v_call: TRBV5-1; j_call: TRBJ2-7; clone_size: .; cdr3_aa: CASSFEGLATYEQYF; cdr3_nt: TGCGCCAGCAGCTTTGAGGGACTAGCGACCTACGAGCAGTACTTC
d_call: .; v_call: TRBV5-6; j_call: TRBJ1-1; clone_size: few; cdr3_aa: CASNLRGFGTEAFF; cdr3_nt: TGTGCCAGCAATCTTCGGGGGTTTGGCACTGAAGCTTTCTTT
d_call: .; v_call: TRBV3-1/TRBV3-2; j_call: TRBJ1-1; clone_size: once; cdr3_aa: CASSLTVSMNTEAFF; cdr3_nt: TGTGCCAGCAGCCTTACAGTTTCCATGAACACTGAAGCTTTCTTT
d_call: .; v_call: TRBV7-9; j_call: TRBJ1-1; clone_size: .; cdr3_aa: CASSLAGQTATEAFF; cdr3_nt: TGTGCCAGCAGCTTAGCCGGACAGACCGCCACTGAAGCTTTCTTT
d_call: .; v_call: TRBV5-1; j_call: TRBJ1-2; clone_size: .; cdr3_aa: CASSPEWDYGYTF; cdr3_nt: TGCGCCAGCAGCCCGGAGTGGGACTATGGCTACACCTTC
d_call: .; v_call: TRBV3-1/TRBV3-2; j_call: TRBJ1-6; clone_size: .; cdr3_aa: CASSHFSAGWNSPLHF; cdr3_nt: TGTGCCAGCAGCCATTTCTCGGCAGGGTGGAATTCACCCCTCCACTTT
d_call: .; v_call: TRBV12-3/TRBV12-4; j_call: TRBJ1-5; clone_size: .; cdr3_aa: CASNDGGNQPQHF; cdr3_nt: TGTGCCAGCAACGACGGGGGAAATCAGCCCCAGCATTTT
d_call: TRBD1; v_call: TRBV6-2/TRBV6-3; j_call: TRBJ1-4; clone_size: .; cdr3_aa: CASSYSGSRARDRGPEKLFF; cdr3_nt: TGTGCCAGCAGTTACTCGGGTAGCAGGGCGCGGGACAGGGGGCCTGAAAAACTGTTTTTT
d_call: TRBD2; v_call: TRBV7-6; j_call: TRBJ2-1; clone_size: .; cdr3_aa: CASSKTSGGIYNEQFF; cdr3_nt: TGTGCCAGCAGTAAGACTAGCGGGGGAATTTACAATGAGCAGTTCTTC
d_call: TRBD1; v_call: TRBV7-9; j_call: TRBJ2-1; clone_size: .; cdr3_aa: CASSLDGMGQGYNEQFF; cdr3_nt: TGTGCCAGCAGCTTAGACGGGATGGGACAGGGTTACAATGAGCAGTTCTTC
d_call: .; v_call: TRBV9; j_call: TRBJ1-4; clone_size: .; cdr3_aa: CASSVGGATNEKLFF; cdr3_nt: TGTGCCAGCAGCGTAGGGGGGGCAACTAATGAAAAACTGTTTTTT
d_call: .; v_call: TRBV6-5; j_call: TRBJ1-6; clone_size: .; cdr3_aa: CASSYQQDSPLHF; cdr3_nt: TGTGCCAGCAGTTACCAGCAGGATTCACCCCTCCACTTT
d_call: .; v_call: TRBV29-1; j_call: TRBJ1-1; clone_size: .; cdr3_aa: CSAEYSTEAFF; cdr3_nt: TGCAGCGCCGAATACTCCACTGAAGCTTTCTTT
d_call: TRBD1; v_call: TRBV19; j_call: TRBJ1-2; clone_size: .; cdr3_aa: CASSRDRANYGYTF; cdr3_nt: TGTGCCAGTAGCCGGGACAGAGCTAACTATGGCTACACCTTC
d_call: .; v_call: TRBV2; j_call: TRBJ2-2; clone_size: .; cdr3_aa: CASERNTGELFF; cdr3_nt: TGTGCCAGCGAGAGGAACACCGGGGAGCTGTTTTTT
d_call: TRBD2; v_call: TRBV5-1; j_call: TRBJ2-2; clone_size: .; cdr3_aa: CASSLGLAGTGELFF; cdr3_nt: TGCGCCAGCAGCCTTGGACTAGCGGGGACCGGGGAGCTGTTTTTT
d_call: .; v_call: TRBV5-1; j_call: TRBJ1-2; clone_size: few; cdr3_aa: CASSFDSFYGYTF; cdr3_nt: TGCGCCAGCAGCTTTGACAGCTTTTATGGCTACACCTTC
d_call: .; v_call: TRBV7-2; j_call: TRBJ1-3; clone_size: .; cdr3_aa: CASSLGLEGNTIYF; cdr3_nt: TGTGCCAGCAGCTTAGGACTGGAAGGAAACACCATATATTTT
d_call: .; v_call: TRBV3-1/TRBV3-2; j_call: TRBJ1-1; clone_size: .; cdr3_aa: CASSQGVGTEAFF; cdr3_nt: TGTGCCAGCAGCCAAGGTGTCGGGACAGAAGCTTTCTTT
d_call: TRBD1; v_call: TRBV5-8; j_call: TRBJ2-3; clone_size: .; cdr3_aa: CASSLTTSGQGIDTQYF; cdr3_nt: TGTGCCAGCAGCCTTACGACATCGGGACAGGGAATAGATACGCAGTATTTT
d_call: TRBD1; v_call: TRBV9; j_call: TRBJ2-1; clone_size: .; cdr3_aa: CASSLRPGQGSPNEQFF; cdr3_nt: TGTGCCAGCAGCCTACGACCGGGACAGGGATCCCCCAATGAGCAGTTCTTC
d_call: .; v_call: TRBV29-1; j_call: TRBJ1-5; clone_size: .; cdr3_aa: CSVSKDINQPQHF; cdr3_nt: TGCAGCGTTTCCAAGGACATCAATCAGCCCCAGCATTTT